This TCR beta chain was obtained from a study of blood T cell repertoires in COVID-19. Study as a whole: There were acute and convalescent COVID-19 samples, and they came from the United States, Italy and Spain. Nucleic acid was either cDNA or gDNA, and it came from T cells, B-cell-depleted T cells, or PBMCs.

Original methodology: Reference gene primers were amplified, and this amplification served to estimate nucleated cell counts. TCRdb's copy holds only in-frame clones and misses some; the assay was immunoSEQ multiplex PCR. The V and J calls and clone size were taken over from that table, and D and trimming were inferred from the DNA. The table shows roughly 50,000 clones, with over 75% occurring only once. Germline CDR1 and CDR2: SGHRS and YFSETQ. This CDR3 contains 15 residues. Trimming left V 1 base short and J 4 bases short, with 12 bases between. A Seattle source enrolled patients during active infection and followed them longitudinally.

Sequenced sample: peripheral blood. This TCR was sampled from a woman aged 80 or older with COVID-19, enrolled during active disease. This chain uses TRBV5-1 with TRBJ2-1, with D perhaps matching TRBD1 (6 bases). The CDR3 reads CASSLMQGSYNEQFF. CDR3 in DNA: TGCGCCAGCAGCTTGATGCAGGGGAGTTACAATGAGCAGTTCTTC.